A single sample is the source of the 11 T cell receptor beta chains below, sequenced in a study of PD-1 blockade in classical Hodgkin lymphoma. TCRdb's table, derived via immunoSEQ multiplex PCR, lists solely in-frame clones and lacks some. The sample carries over 85,000 clones, roughly four fifths recorded once. Exposure to brentuximab vedotin varied, and each patient had relapsed following autologous stem cell transplantation. The source was peripheral blood mononuclear cells (PBMCs), collected before the second cycle of nivolumab. Every receptor here comes from a human donor with classical Hodgkin lymphoma.

The table lists this clone with a count of one. The chain's CDR3 is CAWSKLTGGGETQYF. CDR3 bases: TGTGCCTGGAGTAAATTAACAGGGGGCGGTGAGACCCAGTACTTC. The chain employs TRBV30 and TRBJ2-5; 9 bases fit TRBD1. J was trimmed by 5 bases and V by 2 bases; bases with no gene match: 9. This CDR3 spans 15 amino acids. In germline, CDR1 is GTSNPN, CDR2 SVGIG (reference sequence).

The chain joins TRBV5-5 to TRBJ2-7; 10 bases agree with TRBD1. The ends lost 4 bases at V and 6 bases at J; junction bases unmatched: 7. The CDR3 runs 14 residues. Per germline, CDR1 SGHKS and CDR2 YYEKEE (reference sequence). As DNA, the CDR3 is TGTGCCAGCAGCCTGGGACAGGGGTTCTCCGAGCAGTACTTC. Amino acids: CASSLGQGFSEQYF.

The chain has TRBV5-1 and TRBJ2-3; no clear D. Trimming stripped 0 bases from V and 0 bases from J, with 8 bases between. Germline CDR1 and CDR2: SGHRS and YFSETQ. The CDR3 is made up of 15 amino acids. CDR3 coding DNA: TGCGCCAGCAGCTTGGTGACCCAGAGCACAGATACGCAGTATTTT. Translating it yields CASSLVTQSTDTQYF.

This sequence joins TRBV28 and TRBJ1-2; D uncertain. CDR3 size: 13 residues. Germline V gives CDR1 MDHEN, CDR2 SYDVKM. V was shortened by 5 bases and J by 8 bases, with 15 bases between the two germline ends. The CDR3 region has the DNA TGTGCCAGCAGTCAGGCCCTGAGAACGGGCTACACCTTC. It yields the protein CASSQALRTGYTF.

In this sample, this clone turned up a few times. The chain combines TRBV6-4 with TRBJ2-2; D not certain. CDR3 size: 11 residues. The germline V and J ends were trimmed by 4 bases and 7 bases, with 4 bases remaining between them. Germline CDR1 and CDR2: MRHNA and SNTAGT. CDR3 nucleotides: TGTGCCAGCAGTGTTCACGGGGAGCTGTTTTTT. Translated: CASSVHGELFF.

The genes are TRBV18 and TRBJ2-1, with D unresolved. CDR1 is KGHSH, CDR2 LQKENI, per germline. This CDR3 spans 13 amino acids. Trimming removed 0 bases at V and 8 bases at J, with 8 bases between. CDR3 nucleotides: TGTGCCAGCTCACCACCAGCGATTGATGAGCAGTTCTTC. Encoded protein: CASSPPAIDEQFF.

J is TRBJ2-1 and V is TRBV27; the match to TRBD2 covers 14 bases. Germline CDR1 reads MNHEY; CDR2 reads SMNVEV (reference sequence). The CDR3 sequence is 18 residues long. Germline trimming cut 2 bases from V and 8 bases from J; bases unmatched to any gene: 11. CDR3 in amino acids: CASSLQPPGTSGSYEQFF. As DNA, the CDR3 is TGTGCCAGCAGTTTACAGCCCCCCGGGACTAGCGGGAGCTATGAGCAGTTCTTC.

V is TRBV7-2 and J is TRBJ2-7; no firm D call. Trimming pared 5 bases from V and 0 bases from J, leaving 5 bases between. The CDR3 runs to 12 residues. CDR1 and CDR2 (germline): SGHTA, FQGNSA. The CDR3 protein is CASSKYSYEQYF. The CDR3 DNA reads TGTGCCAGCAGCAAGTACTCCTACGAGCAGTACTTC.

This clone was found once. The rearrangement uses TRBV10-2 and TRBJ2-5; D is possibly TRBD1 (6 bases). CDR3 length: 13 amino acids. Germline V CDR1 and CDR2: WSHSY, SAAADI. V was shortened by 6 bases and J by 4 bases, with 12 bases between the two germline ends. CDR3 nucleotide sequence: TGCGCCAGCAGCTTAACAGGGAGAGAGACCCAGTACTTC. Protein sequence: CASSLTGRETQYF.

The chain recombines TRBV7-8 with TRBJ2-1; TRBD2 matches 9 bases. The germline V gene has CDR1 SGHVS and CDR2 FQNEAQ. The CDR3 covers 16 residues. The V segment lost 0 bases and the J segment 10 bases; nucleotides outside the gene matches: 10. The CDR3, as DNA: TGTGCCAGCAGCTTAGCGTCTAGCGGGATGGGCCTCGAGCAGTTCTTC. This sequence encodes CASSLASSGMGLEQFF.

The rearrangement uses TRBV30 and TRBJ2-1; no clear D. V lost 0 bases, J lost 4 bases, and 16 bases lay in between. Germline loops: CDR1 GTSNPN, CDR2 SVGIG (reference sequence). This CDR3 has 16 residues. CDR3 sequence reads: CAWSVPRGTRYNEQFF. CDR3 nucleotides: TGTGCCTGGAGTGTACCGCGCGGCACTCGGTACAATGAGCAGTTCTTC.